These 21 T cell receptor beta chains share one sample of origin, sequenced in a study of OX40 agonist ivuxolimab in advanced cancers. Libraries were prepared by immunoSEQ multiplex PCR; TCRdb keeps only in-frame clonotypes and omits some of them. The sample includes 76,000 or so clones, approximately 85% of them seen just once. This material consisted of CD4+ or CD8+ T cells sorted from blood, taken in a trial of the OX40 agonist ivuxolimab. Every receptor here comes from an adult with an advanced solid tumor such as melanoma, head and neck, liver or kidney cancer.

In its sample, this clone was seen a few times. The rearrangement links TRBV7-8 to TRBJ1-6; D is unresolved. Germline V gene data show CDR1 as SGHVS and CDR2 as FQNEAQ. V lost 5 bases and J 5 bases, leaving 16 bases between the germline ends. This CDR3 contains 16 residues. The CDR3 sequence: CASSPQVGNNNSPLHF. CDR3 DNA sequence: TGTGCCAGCAGCCCCCAGGTTGGGAATAATAATTCACCCCTCCACTTT.

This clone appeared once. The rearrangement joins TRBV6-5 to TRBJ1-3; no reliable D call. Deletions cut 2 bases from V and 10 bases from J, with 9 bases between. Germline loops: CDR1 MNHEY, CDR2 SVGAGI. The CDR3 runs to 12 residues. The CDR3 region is CASSYPMGTIYF. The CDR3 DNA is TGTGCCAGCAGTTACCCGATGGGGACCATATATTTT.

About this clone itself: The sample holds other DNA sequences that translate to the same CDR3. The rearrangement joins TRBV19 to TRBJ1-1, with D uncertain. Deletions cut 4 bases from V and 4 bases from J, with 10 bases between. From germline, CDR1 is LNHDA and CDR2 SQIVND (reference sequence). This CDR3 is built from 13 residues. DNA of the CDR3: TGTGCCAGTAGTACTACCCGGGGCACTGAAGCTTTCTTT. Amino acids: CASSTTRGTEAFF.

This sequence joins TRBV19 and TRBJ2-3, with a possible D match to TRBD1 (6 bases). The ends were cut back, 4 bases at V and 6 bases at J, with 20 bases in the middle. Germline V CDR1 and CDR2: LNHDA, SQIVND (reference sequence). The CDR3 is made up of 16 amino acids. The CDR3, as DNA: TGTGCCAGTAGTAACCGAGGGACAACCACCTGGGATACGCAGTATTTT. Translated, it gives CASSNRGTTTWDTQYF.

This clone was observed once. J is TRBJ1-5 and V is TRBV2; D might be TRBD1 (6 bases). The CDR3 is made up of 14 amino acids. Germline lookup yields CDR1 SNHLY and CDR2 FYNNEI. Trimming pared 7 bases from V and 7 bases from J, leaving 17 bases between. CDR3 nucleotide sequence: TGTGCCAGCAATCCACAGGGTTTCGGGCAGCCCCAGCATTTT. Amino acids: CASNPQGFGQPQHF.

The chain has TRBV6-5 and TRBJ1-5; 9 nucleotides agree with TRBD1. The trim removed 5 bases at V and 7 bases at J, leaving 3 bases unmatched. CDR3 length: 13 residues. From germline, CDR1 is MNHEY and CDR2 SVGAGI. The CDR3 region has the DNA TGTGCCAGCAGTAGAGACAGGGGGCAGCCCCAGCATTTT. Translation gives CASSRDRGQPQHF.

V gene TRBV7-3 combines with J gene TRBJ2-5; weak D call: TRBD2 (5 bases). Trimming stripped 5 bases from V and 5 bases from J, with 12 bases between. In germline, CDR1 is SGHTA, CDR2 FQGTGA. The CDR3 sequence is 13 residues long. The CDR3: CASSVGSGETQYF. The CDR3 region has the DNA TGTGCCAGCAGCGTAGGGTCGGGGGAGACCCAGTACTTC.

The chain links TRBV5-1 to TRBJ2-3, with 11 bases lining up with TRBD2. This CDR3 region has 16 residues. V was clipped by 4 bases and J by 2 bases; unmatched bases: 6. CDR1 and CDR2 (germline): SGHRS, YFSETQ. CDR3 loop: CASSQLAGATTDTQYF. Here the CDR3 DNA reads TGCGCCAGCAGCCAACTAGCGGGGGCCACCACAGATACGCAGTATTTT.

For the CDR3, the DNA is TGTGCCAGCTCACCGGACAACCTCTATGGCTACACCTTC. Amino acid sequence: CASSPDNLYGYTF. The genes are TRBV18 and TRBJ1-2; weak D call: TRBD1 (5 bases). The CDR3 is 13 amino acids. V was trimmed by 3 bases and J by 4 bases, leaving 9 bases between them. Germline CDR1 is KGHSH and CDR2 is LQKENI.

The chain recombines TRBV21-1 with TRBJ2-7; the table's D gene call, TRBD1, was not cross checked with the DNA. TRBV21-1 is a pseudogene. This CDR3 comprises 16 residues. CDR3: CASSARDRGRLNEQYF. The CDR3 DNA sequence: TGTGCCAGCAGCGCCCGGGACAGGGGGCGGCTTAACGAGCAGTACTTC.

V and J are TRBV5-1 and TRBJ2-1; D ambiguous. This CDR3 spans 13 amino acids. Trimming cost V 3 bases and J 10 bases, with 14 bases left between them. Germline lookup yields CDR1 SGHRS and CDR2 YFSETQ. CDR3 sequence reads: CASSSPPGREQFF. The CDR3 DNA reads TGCGCCAGCAGCTCCCCACCCGGGCGGGAGCAGTTCTTC.

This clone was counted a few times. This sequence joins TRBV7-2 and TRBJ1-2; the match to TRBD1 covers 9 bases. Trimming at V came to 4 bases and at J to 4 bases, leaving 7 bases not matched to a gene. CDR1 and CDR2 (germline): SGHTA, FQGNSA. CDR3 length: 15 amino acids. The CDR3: CASSSEQGAVYGYTF. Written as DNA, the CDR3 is TGTGCCAGCAGCTCAGAACAGGGGGCGGTCTATGGCTACACCTTC.

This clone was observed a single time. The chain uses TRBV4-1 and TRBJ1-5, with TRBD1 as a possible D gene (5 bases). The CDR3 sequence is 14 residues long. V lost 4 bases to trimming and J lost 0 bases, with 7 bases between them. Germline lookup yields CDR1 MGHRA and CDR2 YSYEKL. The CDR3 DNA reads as TGCGCCAGCAGCCTCCAGGGTAGCAATCAGCCCCAGCATTTT. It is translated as CASSLQGSNQPQHF.

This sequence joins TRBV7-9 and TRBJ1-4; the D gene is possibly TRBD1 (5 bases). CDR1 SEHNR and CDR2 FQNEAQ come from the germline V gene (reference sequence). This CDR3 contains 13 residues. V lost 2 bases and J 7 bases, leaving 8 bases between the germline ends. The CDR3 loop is CASSLSGGEKLFF. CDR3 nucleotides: TGTGCCAGCAGCTTATCGGGGGGTGAAAAACTGTTTTTT. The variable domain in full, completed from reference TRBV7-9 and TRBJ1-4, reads DTGVSQNPRHKITKRGQNVTFRCDPISEHNRLYWYRQTLGQGPEFLTYFQNEAQLEKSRLLSDRFSAERPKGSFSTLEIQRTEQGDSAMYLCASSLSGGEKLFFGSGTQLSVL.

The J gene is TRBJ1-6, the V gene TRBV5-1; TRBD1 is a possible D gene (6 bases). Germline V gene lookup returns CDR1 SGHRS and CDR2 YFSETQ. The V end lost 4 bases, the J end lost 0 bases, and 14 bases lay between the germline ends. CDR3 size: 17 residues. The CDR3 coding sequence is TGCGCCAGCAGCCACGAAGGAGGGGGCTCCTATAATTCACCCCTCCACTTT. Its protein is CASSHEGGGSYNSPLHF.

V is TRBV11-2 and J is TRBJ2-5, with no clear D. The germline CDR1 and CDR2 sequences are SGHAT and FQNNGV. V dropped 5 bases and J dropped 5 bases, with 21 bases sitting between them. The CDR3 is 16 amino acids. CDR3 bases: TGTGCCAGCAGCCCAACTACCTCTCGGGTGGAGGAGACCCAGTACTTC. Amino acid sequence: CASSPTTSRVEETQYF.

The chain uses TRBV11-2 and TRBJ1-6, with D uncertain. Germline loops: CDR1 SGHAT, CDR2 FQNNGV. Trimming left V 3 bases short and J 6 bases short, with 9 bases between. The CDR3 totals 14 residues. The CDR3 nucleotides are TGTGCCAGCAGCTTCTCGGACCTTAATTCACCCCTCCACTTT. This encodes CASSFSDLNSPLHF. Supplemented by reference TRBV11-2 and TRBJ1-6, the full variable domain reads EAGVAQSPRYKIIEKRQSVAFWCNPISGHATLYWYQQILGQGPKLLIQFQNNGVVDDSQLPKDRFSAERLKGVDSTLKIQPAKLEDSAVYLCASSFSDLNSPLHFGNGTRLTVT.

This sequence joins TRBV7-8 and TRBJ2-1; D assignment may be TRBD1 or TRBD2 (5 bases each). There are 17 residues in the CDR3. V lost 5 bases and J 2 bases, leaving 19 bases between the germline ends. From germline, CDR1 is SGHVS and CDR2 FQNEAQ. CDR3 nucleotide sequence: TGTGCCAGCAGCCGCGAATGGACCGGGGCCCCCTACAATGAGCAGTTCTTC. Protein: CASSREWTGAPYNEQFF.

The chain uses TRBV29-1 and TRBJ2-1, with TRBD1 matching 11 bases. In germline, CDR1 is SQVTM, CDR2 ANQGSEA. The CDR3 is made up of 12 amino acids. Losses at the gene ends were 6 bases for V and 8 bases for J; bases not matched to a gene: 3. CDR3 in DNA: TGCAGCGTGCGGACAGGGGGCTATGAGCAGTTCTTC. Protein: CSVRTGGYEQFF.

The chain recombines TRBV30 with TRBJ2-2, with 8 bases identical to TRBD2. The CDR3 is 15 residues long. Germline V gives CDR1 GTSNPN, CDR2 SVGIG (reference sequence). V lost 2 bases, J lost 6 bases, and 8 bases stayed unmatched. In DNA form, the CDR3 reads TGTGCCTGGAGTCAAAAGGGACTAGTGGCCGGGGAGCTGTTTTTT. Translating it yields CAWSQKGLVAGELFF.

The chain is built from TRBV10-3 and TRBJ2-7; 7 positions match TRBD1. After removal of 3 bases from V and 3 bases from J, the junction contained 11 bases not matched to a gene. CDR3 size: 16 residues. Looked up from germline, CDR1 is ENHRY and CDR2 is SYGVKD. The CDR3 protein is CAISDLTLTGDYEQYF. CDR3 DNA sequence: TGTGCCATCAGTGACCTCACACTAACAGGGGACTACGAGCAGTACTTC.